This section outlines one T cell receptor (beta chain) sequence together with its context. What it binds is unknown. V lost 6 bases, J lost 4 bases, and 10 bases stayed unmatched. From germline, CDR1 is SQVTM and CDR2 ANQGSEA. The CDR3 extends over 14 amino acids. The data were taken from a study of cytomegalovirus exposure and HLA in healthy donors. Findings and limits, study-wide: The number of N-insertions in an Asian-associated ancestry cluster was reportedly below the roughly 620-donor mean in a later analysis. CMV antigen specificity was confirmed in vitro for a few CMV-associated chains.

The PCR had 60 Vbeta and 13 Jbeta primers. The table came from immunoSEQ multiplex PCR; TCRdb's copy has only in-frame clones and leaves some out. The sample totals around 33,000 clones. These donors counted as nominally healthy when sampled, but unrecorded immune exposures were likely. Source material: PBMCs. The chain recombines TRBV29-1 with TRBJ2-7; TRBD1 aligns across 9 bases. This clonotype originated in a woman in her 40s in good health and CMV-seropositive. The CDR3 DNA reads as TGCAGCGTAGCTCCGGGACAGGGTGTGTACGAGCAGTACTTC. Residues: CSVAPGQGVYEQYF.